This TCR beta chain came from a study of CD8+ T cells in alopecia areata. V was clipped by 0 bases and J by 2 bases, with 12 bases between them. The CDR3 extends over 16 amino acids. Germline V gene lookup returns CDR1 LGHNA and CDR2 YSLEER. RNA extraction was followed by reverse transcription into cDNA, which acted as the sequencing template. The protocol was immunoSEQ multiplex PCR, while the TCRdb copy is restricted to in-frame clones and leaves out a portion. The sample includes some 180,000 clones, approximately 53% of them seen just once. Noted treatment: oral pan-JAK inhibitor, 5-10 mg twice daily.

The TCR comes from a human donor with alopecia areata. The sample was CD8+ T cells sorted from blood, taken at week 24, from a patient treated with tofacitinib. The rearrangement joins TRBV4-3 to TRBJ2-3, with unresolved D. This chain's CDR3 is CASSQDVSYLTDTQYF. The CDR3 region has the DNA TGCGCCAGCAGCCAAGATGTGAGTTACCTCACAGATACGCAGTATTTT.